The rows below give T cell receptor beta chains drawn from one sample of a study of shared clonotypes between healthy human individuals. Generated by immunoSEQ multiplex PCR, the TCRdb table keeps only in-frame clones and is missing some. The sample lists a few million clones, just over 90% seen once, with 0.14% in the top ten. Sequenced sample: naive CD4+ T cells sorted from blood. These receptors originate from a man between 18 and 35 years old in good health. Each CDR3 is given with its conserved first and last residue. A D gene is named only where the DNA matches it firmly. Rows may omit the clone size; those that give it use once, few, many or a size class.

abundance | j_gene | v_gene | d_gene | CDR3nt | CDR3aa
- | TRBJ2-2 | TRBV5-1 | - | TGCGCCAGCAGCTTCGGCAGGGGAAACACCGGGGAGCTGTTTTTT | CASSFGRGNTGELFF
few | TRBJ1-2 | TRBV19 | TRBD1 | TGTGCCAGTACCATGGGACAGGGAGGGGGCTACACCTTC | CASTMGQGGGYTF
- | TRBJ2-2 | TRBV5-1 | - | TGCGCCACCTCGGACACCGGGGAGCTGTTTTTT | CATSDTGELFF
- | TRBJ1-4 | TRBV19 | - | TGTGCCAGTACTCCAAACCAGCAGGGTGAAAAACTGTTTTTT | CASTPNQQGEKLFF
- | TRBJ2-3 | TRBV29-1 | - | TGCAGCGTGGGACGGCCACTCACAGATACGCAGTATTTT | CSVGRPLTDTQYF
- | TRBJ2-1 | TRBV6-4 | - | TGTGCCAGCAGTCTGACAGGCTCCTACAATGAGCAGTTCTTC | CASSLTGSYNEQFF
- | TRBJ2-2 | TRBV5-1 | - | TGCGCCAGCAGCTTGGGAGGAACCGGGGAGCTGTTTTTT | CASSLGGTGELFF
- | TRBJ2-2 | TRBV2 | - | TGTGCCAGCAGTCCATTGATAGGGTCGGGGATCGGGGAGCTGTTTTTT | CASSPLIGSGIGELFF
- | TRBJ1-1 | TRBV7-2 | TRBD1 | TGTGCCAGCAGCTTAGCCCAGGGGGCGCGCACTGAAGCTTTCTTT | CASSLAQGARTEAFF
- | TRBJ2-1 | TRBV2 | TRBD2 | TGTGCCAGCAGTGCTAGCGGGAGGGTTGAGCAGTTCTTC | CASSASGRVEQFF
- | TRBJ2-1 | TRBV18 | - | TGTGCCAGCTCCCCGGGGAGGAACAATGAGCAGTTCTTC | CASSPGRNNEQFF
- | TRBJ1-3 | TRBV7-3 | - | TGTGCCAGCAGCTTACAGGGTCTCTCTGGAAACACCATATATTTT | CASSLQGLSGNTIYF
- | TRBJ2-3 | TRBV9 | TRBD2 | TGTGCCAGCAGCGGGGGCCGTAGCGGGCGCACAGATACGCAGTATTTT | CASSGGRSGRTDTQYF
- | TRBJ2-7 | TRBV9 | - | TGTGCCAGCAGCGTAGGCGAGGGAGCCAGCTCCTACGAGCAGTACTTC | CASSVGEGASSYEQYF
- | TRBJ1-2 | TRBV28 | - | TGTGCCAGCAGAGAGGGTCGCGGCTACACCTTC | CASREGRGYTF
- | TRBJ2-3 | TRBV5-1 | TRBD2 | TGCGCCAGCAGCCCTACACGACCGGGGGGGGGCACAGATACGCAGTATTTT | CASSPTRPGGGTDTQYF
once | TRBJ1-2 | TRBV4-3 | TRBD1 | TGCGCCAGCAGCCAAGGACAGGGGGCGAACTATGGCTACACCTTC | CASSQGQGANYGYTF
once | TRBJ1-5 | TRBV9 | - | TGTGCCAGCAGCGTAGACGTAAGTCAGCCCCAGCATTTT | CASSVDVSQPQHF
few | TRBJ1-1 | TRBV28 | - | TGTGCCAGCAGTTTGGAGGCGGCCGAAGCTTTCTTT | CASSLEAAEAFF
- | TRBJ1-4 | TRBV6-1 | - | TGTGCCAGCAGTGAAGTCCCACTTCAGGAAAAACTGTTTTTT | CASSEVPLQEKLFF
- | TRBJ2-1 | TRBV10-3 | - | TGTGCCATCAGTGAGCTCAGTTCCAATGAGCAGTTCTTC | CAISELSSNEQFF
- | TRBJ2-1 | TRBV27 | TRBD2 | TGTGCCAGCAGTCCAGAAACTAGCGGGGGGCGCTACAATGAGCAGTTCTTC | CASSPETSGGRYNEQFF
- | TRBJ1-1 | TRBV7-9 | TRBD1 | TGTGCCAGCAGCTTACCCGCAGGGGGGAACACTGAAGCTTTCTTT | CASSLPAGGNTEAFF
- | TRBJ2-2 | TRBV9 | - | TGTGCCAGCAGCCTAGAGGGGACAACCACCGGGGAGCTGTTTTTT | CASSLEGTTTGELFF
- | TRBJ1-5 | TRBV21-1 | - | TGTGCCAGCAGCTCTCGAGGGGGGGCCCGGTATCAGCCCCAGCATTTT | CASSSRGGARYQPQHF
- | TRBJ1-2 | TRBV6-5 | - | TGTGCCAGCAGTTACGGCCACCCTGGGGCAGGCTATGGCTACACCTTC | CASSYGHPGAGYGYTF
- | TRBJ2-7 | TRBV18 | TRBD2 | TGTGCCAGCTCACTCCTTGCGGGGGGCCGAATCGAGCAGTACTTC | CASSLLAGGRIEQYF
- | TRBJ1-3 | TRBV19 | TRBD1 | TGTGCCAGCGCGACAGGGGGTATACTTTCTGGAAACACCATATATTTT | CASATGGILSGNTIYF
once | TRBJ2-1 | TRBV11-2 | - | TGTGCCAGCAGCTTATTCGGGAGTCGTAATGAGCAGTTCTTC | CASSLFGSRNEQFF
- | TRBJ1-6 | TRBV6-1 | - | TGTGCCAGCAGTGAAGCACAGTATAATTCACCCCTCCACTTT | CASSEAQYNSPLHF
once | TRBJ2-1 | TRBV4-1 | TRBD2 | TGCGCCAGCAGCCAAGATCCCGGGGGGGGCCTAGGGGAAAATGAGCAGTTCTTC | CASSQDPGGGLGENEQFF
once | TRBJ1-1 | TRBV30 | - | TGTGCCTGGAGGAGTAGAGGGCCGAACACTGAAGCTTTCTTT | CAWRSRGPNTEAFF
- | TRBJ2-2 | TRBV10-2 | TRBD1 | TGCGCCAGCAGCAGACAGGGGGCAATGGCCGGGGAGCTGTTTTTT | CASSRQGAMAGELFF
once | TRBJ2-7 | TRBV5-6 | TRBD1 | TGTGCCAGCAGCGACTTTGACAGGGTGAACGAGCAGTACTTC | CASSDFDRVNEQYF
- | TRBJ2-6 | TRBV9 | - | TGTGCCAGCAGCCCCGAACTCGACTCTGGGGCCAACGTCCTGACTTTC | CASSPELDSGANVLTF
- | TRBJ2-1 | TRBV19 | TRBD1 | TGTGCCTCCGGGACAGGGACTTCTAGTGAGCAGTTCTTC | CASGTGTSSEQFF
- | TRBJ1-2 | TRBV4-1 | - | TGCGCCAGCAGCCAAGATGGAGGGCGCCATGGCTACACCTTC | CASSQDGGRHGYTF
- | TRBJ2-2 | TRBV7-8 | - | TGTGCCAGCAGCTTAGGGCACACCGGGGAGCTGTTTTTT | CASSLGHTGELFF
- | TRBJ2-3 | TRBV25-1 | - | TGTGCCAGCAGTGAATATAGGCAGGGCCCCGCAGATACGCAGTATTTT | CASSEYRQGPADTQYF
- | TRBJ2-3 | TRBV5-1 | - | TGCGCCAGCAGCTCGTGGGACGGTAGCACAGATACGCAGTATTTT | CASSSWDGSTDTQYF
- | TRBJ1-6 | TRBV6-5 | - | TGTGCCAGCAGTTTTATATTGGGGGGCTTGGGTTCACCCCTCCACTTT | CASSFILGGLGSPLHF
once | TRBJ1-3 | TRBV7-2 | - | TGTGCCAGCTCTTACAGGGTCCTCTCTGGAAACACCATATATTTT | CASSYRVLSGNTIYF
- | TRBJ2-3 | TRBV5-1 | - | TGCGCCAGCAGCTTGCTTCAGACAGCAGATACGCAGTATTTT | CASSLLQTADTQYF
- | TRBJ2-3 | TRBV10-2 | TRBD2 | TGCGCCAGCTTGGGACTAGTCTTGTCAGATACGCAGTATTTT | CASLGLVLSDTQYF
- | TRBJ1-2 | TRBV30 | TRBD1 | TGTGCCTGCCCGGACAGGGGGCTCTATGGCTACACCTTC | CACPDRGLYGYTF
- | TRBJ2-2 | TRBV5-1 | TRBD1 | TGCGCCAGCAGCGTGGACAGGGTCACCGGGGAGCTGTTTTTT | CASSVDRVTGELFF
- | TRBJ1-5 | TRBV29-1 | - | TGCAGCGCTTACCGTAGGGGCCCTCAGCCCCAGCATTTT | CSAYRRGPQPQHF
- | TRBJ1-5 | TRBV6-6 | TRBD1 | TGTGCCAGCAGGTGGTCGGGACAGGGGGTTCATCAGCCCCAGCATTTT | CASRWSGQGVHQPQHF